These 5 T cell receptor beta chains came from one sample sequenced in a study of Ad26.COV2.S vaccination and SARS-CoV-2 variants. Assay: immunoSEQ multiplex PCR; the TCRdb copy retains only in-frame clones and omits some. The data contain fewer than 500,000 clones, 89% of them singletons. Treatment reported: around 19 received Ad26.COV2.S at low or high dose, single or two shots; five or six received placebo; per-sample allocation not given. Samples were taken on day 63 after the first vaccine or placebo injection. The specimen comprised peripheral blood, sampled in a trial of Ad26.COV2.S vaccine versus placebo. The receptors come from a person between 18 and 65 years old who received the Ad26.COV2.S COVID-19 vaccine or a placebo.

This chain links TRBV7-3 with TRBJ2-1; D gene uncertain. Per germline, CDR1 SGHTA and CDR2 FQGTGA. There are 16 residues in the CDR3. The V gene lost 5 bases and the J gene lost 5 bases, with 19 bases spanning the gap. CDR3 nucleotide sequence: TGTGCCAGCAGCGAAGTTGGTTCAGTGATTAACAATGAGCAGTTCTTC. Translation: CASSEVGSVINNEQFF. Filled out from reference TRBV7-3 and TRBJ2-1, the complete variable domain reads GAGVSQTPSNKVTEKGKYVELRCDPISGHTALYWYRQSLGQGPEFLIYFQGTGAADDSGLPNDRFFAVRPEGSVSTLKIQRTERGDSAVYLCASSEVGSVINNEQFFGPGTRLTVL.

The chain joins TRBV4-3 to TRBJ2-1; D call uncertain. The length of the CDR3 is 14 residues. Trimming took off 4 bases at V and 1 base at J, with 8 bases between the two ends. Germline values: CDR1 LGHNA, CDR2 YSLEER. The CDR3 sequence is CASSPSWSYNEQFF. The CDR3 bases are TGCGCCAGCAGCCCCTCCTGGTCCTACAATGAGCAGTTCTTC.

J is TRBJ2-4 and V is TRBV5-5; D gene uncertain. The CDR3 has 14 residues. The V end was cut by 1 base, the J end by 1 base, with 6 bases between. Per the germline V gene, CDR1 is SGHKS and CDR2 is YYEKEE (reference sequence). This CDR3 is CASSLTAAKNIQYF. DNA of the CDR3: TGTGCCAGCAGCTTGACAGCTGCCAAAAACATTCAGTACTTC.

This chain joins TRBV30 and TRBJ1-2; D uncertain. Trimming pared 0 bases from V and 8 bases from J, leaving 16 bases between. The germline gives CDR1 GTSNPN, CDR2 SVGIG (reference sequence). The CDR3 extends over 14 amino acids. The DNA of the CDR3 is TGTGCCTGGAGTGTAATTTCCAGGTTTCGGGGCTACACCTTC. This codes for CAWSVISRFRGYTF. The variable domain in full, with the rest retrieved from reference TRBV30 and TRBJ1-2, is SQTIHQWPATLVQPVGSPLSLECTVEGTSNPNLYWYRQAAGRGLQLLFYSVGIGQISSEVPQNLSASRPQDRQFILSSKKLLLSDSGFYLCAWSVISRFRGYTFGSGTRLTVV.

The V gene is TRBV4-1, the J gene TRBJ1-2; D is perhaps TRBD1 (6 bases). CDR3 length: 12 amino acids. Germline V CDR1 and CDR2: MGHRA, YSYEKL. With 1 base removed from V and 10 bases from J, the gap between germline ends came to 10 bases. CDR3: CASSQVDRIYTF. CDR3 DNA sequence: TGCGCCAGCAGCCAAGTCGACAGGATCTACACCTTC.